This T cell receptor (beta chain) is drawn from a study of blood T cells in healthy people across ages. The CDR3 is 15 residues long. The germline gives CDR1 SGHTA, CDR2 FQGNSA. V dropped 2 bases and J dropped 6 bases, with 14 bases sitting between them. With a J-beta primer mix and a sample-barcoded 5' primer, a second PCR ran roughly 6 to 12 cycles. TCRdb independently ran MiXCR on the 5' RACE reads; one entry per CDR3 protein. This repertoire shows around 650,000 distinct CDR3 sequences, 40% to 50% found once; its top ten account for about 32%. This clonotype was counted a few times. This receptor was taken from an elderly man in good health. This chain uses TRBV7-2 with TRBJ2-1; unclear D gene. Material for sequencing was blood. CDR3 region: CASSLQGTLGNEQFF. The CDR3 nucleotides read TGTGCCAGCAGCTTACAAGGTACCCTGGGCAATGAGCAGTTCTTC.